This TCR beta chain stems from a study of blood T cell repertoires in COVID-19. About the research overall: Researchers got acute and convalescent COVID-19 samples from the United States, Italy and Spain. The analysed material was cDNA or gDNA that came from T cells, B-cell-depleted T cells, or PBMCs.

The CDR3 is 13 residues long. Germline V gives CDR1 LNHDA, CDR2 SQIVND (reference sequence). Trimming took 3 bases from V and 3 from J, leaving 8 bases between them. All enrollees were roughly 18 to 95 years old and from 24 US areas. Someone with COVID-19 had been met by exposed participants within 2 weeks before study entry. Libraries were prepared by immunoSEQ multiplex PCR; TCRdb keeps only in-frame clonotypes and omits some of them. The repertoire holds a few hundred thousand clones, with roughly 86% as singletons. Specimen: PBMCs or T cells enriched from blood (not recorded which). V usage is TRBV19 and J usage is TRBJ2-5; D possibly corresponds to TRBD2 (5 bases). The receptor's source is a woman aged 45-65 years who had been exposed to COVID-19. CDR3 amino acids: CASSITGEETQYF. CDR3 in DNA: TGTGCCAGTAGTATCACCGGGGAAGAGACCCAGTACTTC.